This T cell receptor (beta chain) comes out of a study of blood T cell repertoires in COVID-19. Study in general: The origin of the acute and convalescent COVID-19 samples was the United States, Italy and Spain. Nucleic acid was either cDNA or gDNA, and it came from T cells, B-cell-depleted T cells, or PBMCs.

Original methodology: Reference gene primer amplification gave estimated nucleated cell counts. Here immunoSEQ multiplex PCR was the method, and the copy in TCRdb shows in-frame clones only, minus some. For V, J and clone size, that table is used; D and trimming come from the DNA. The sample records about 39,000 clones, less than 85% being singletons. Germline V gene sequence: CDR1 LNHNV, CDR2 YYDKDF (reference sequence). The J segment lost 3 bases and the V segment lost 5 bases, leaving 4 bases of the junction unmatched. CDR3 length: 14 residues. The V gene is TRBV15, the J gene TRBJ1-3; 7 bases align to TRBD1. The source material was peripheral blood. The sequence was obtained from a man aged 65 to 85 with acute or convalescent COVID-19. CDR3 nucleotide sequence: TGTGCCACCAGCCGGACAGGAGGTGGAAACACCATATATTTT. Protein product: CATSRTGGGNTIYF.